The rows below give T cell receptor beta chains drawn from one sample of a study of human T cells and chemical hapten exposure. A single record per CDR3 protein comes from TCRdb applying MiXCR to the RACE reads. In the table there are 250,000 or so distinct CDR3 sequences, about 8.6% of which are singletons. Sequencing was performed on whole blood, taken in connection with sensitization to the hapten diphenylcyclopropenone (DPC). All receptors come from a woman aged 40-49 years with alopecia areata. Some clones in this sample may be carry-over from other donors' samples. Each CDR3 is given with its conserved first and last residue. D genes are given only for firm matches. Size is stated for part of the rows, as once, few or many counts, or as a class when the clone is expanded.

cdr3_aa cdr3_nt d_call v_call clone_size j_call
CASSLEVAARYEQYF TGTGCCAGCAGCTTAGAAGTAGCAGCCCGCTACGAGCAGTACTTC . TRBV7-2 few TRBJ2-7
CASSRAGMNTEAFF TGTGCCAGCAGCCGGGCGGGGATGAACACTGAAGCTTTCTTT . TRBV3-1 many TRBJ1-1
CSARQTGAGSYEQYF TGCAGTGCTAGACAGACAGGGGCGGGCTCCTACGAGCAGTACTTC TRBD1 TRBV20-1 few TRBJ2-7
CASSFQGVIHEQYF TGTGCCAGCAGTTTCCAGGGGGTCATCCACGAGCAGTACTTC TRBD1 TRBV28 many TRBJ2-7
CASSVQTGSEQYF TGTGCCAGCAGTGTACAGACAGGGTCCGAGCAGTACTTC TRBD1 TRBV25-1 few TRBJ2-7
CASSLDRGYEKLFF TGTGCCAGCAGCTTAGACAGGGGATATGAAAAACTGTTTTTT TRBD1 TRBV7-9 many TRBJ1-4
CASSSTLAGEETQYF TGTGCCAGCAGCTCCACACTAGCGGGGGAAGAGACCCAGTACTTC TRBD2 TRBV5-6 few TRBJ2-5
CASSYIGSRDSNQPQHF TGTGCCAGCAGCTACATAGGGAGCAGGGATAGCAATCAGCCCCAGCATTTT . TRBV28 few TRBJ1-5
CASSLDPGPNIQYF TGTGCCAGCAGCCTAGACCCCGGGCCCAACATTCAGTACTTC . TRBV6-2/TRBV6-3 . TRBJ2-4
CASSRPGLAESYEQYF TGCGCCAGCAGCCGGCCGGGACTAGCGGAGTCCTACGAGCAGTACTTC TRBD2 TRBV4-1 . TRBJ2-7